One and the same sample provided the 4 T cell receptor beta chains below, sequenced in a study of T cell responses to AZD1222 COVID-19 vaccine. Clones were sequenced by immunoSEQ multiplex PCR, and TCRdb holds only the in-frame ones, with some missing. The sample includes over 65,000 clones, roughly nine tenths of them seen just once. The sample consisted of peripheral blood, taken 28 days after the second AZD1222 dose. These receptors came from an adult who received the AZD1222 COVID-19 vaccine.

The chain carries TRBV18 and TRBJ2-7, with TRBD1 matching over 8 bases. The CDR3 extends over 14 amino acids. Germline-derived CDR1 and CDR2 are KGHSH and LQKENI. The CDR3 here is CASSPQGVSYEQYV. The CDR3 nucleotides are TGTGCCAGCTCCCCACAGGGGGTCTCCTACGAGCAGTACGTC.

V gene TRBV11-2 combines with J gene TRBJ2-1; 10 nucleotides align to TRBD2. Germline V gene lookup returns CDR1 SGHAT and CDR2 FQNNGV. J gave up 9 bases and V 4 bases, and 15 bases lay outside the gene matches. CDR3 length: 17 amino acids. The CDR3 protein is CASSSGTSASWRGEQFF. Here the CDR3 DNA reads TGTGCCAGCAGCTCCGGGACTAGCGCCTCCTGGAGGGGTGAGCAGTTCTTC.

The chain employs TRBV7-9 and TRBJ1-2; D is possibly TRBD1 (6 bases). The ends were cut back, 5 bases at V and 6 bases at J, with 13 bases in the middle. The germline V gene encodes CDR1 SEHNR and CDR2 FQNEAQ (reference sequence). The CDR3 sequence is 13 residues long. Here the CDR3 reads CASSRGNEDGYTF. Here the CDR3 DNA reads TGTGCCAGCAGCAGGGGGAATGAAGATGGCTACACCTTC.

CDR3 residues: CASSFFGGNTEAFF. CDR3 in DNA: TGTGCCAGCAGTTTTTTCGGGGGGAACACTGAAGCTTTCTTT. V and J are TRBV27 and TRBJ1-1; a weak D match, TRBD1 (5 bases). Trimming took 3 bases from V and 1 from J, leaving 9 bases between them. Per the germline V gene, CDR1 is MNHEY and CDR2 is SMNVEV (reference sequence). The CDR3 runs 14 residues.